The sequence of this T cell receptor (beta chain) was determined in a study of blood T cell repertoires in COVID-19. Study background: Samples of COVID-19 (acute and convalescent) were obtained from the United States, Italy and Spain. PBMCs, B-cell-depleted T cells, or T cells were the source of the cDNA or gDNA that made up the material.

Seattle enrolled patients during active infection and tracked them longitudinally. Source study methods: How many nucleated cells were present was estimated from reference gene primer amplification. Sequencing was performed with immunoSEQ multiplex PCR; in TCRdb, only in-frame clones are kept and a portion is missing. The V and J calls and the clone size are those of that table, but D and trimming were determined from the DNA. The sample contains roughly 250,000 clones, over 75% of which appear only once. Losses at the gene ends were 3 bases for V and 0 bases for J; bases not matched to a gene: 13. Looked up from germline, CDR1 is GTSNPN and CDR2 is SVGIG (reference sequence). This CDR3 comprises 18 residues.

This sequence joins TRBV30 and TRBJ1-5; 8 bases match TRBD1. The clonotype comes from a human donor with COVID-19, enrolled during active disease. The donor label of this sample is uncertain. Input material: peripheral blood. The CDR3 DNA reads as TGTGCCTGGAGCTTAAAAGGACAGGGCCAATATAGCAATCAGCCCCAGCATTTT. Amino acids: CAWSLKGQGQYSNQPQHF. The full variable domain, completed using reference TRBV30 and TRBJ1-5, is SQTIHQWPATLVQPVGSPLSLECTVEGTSNPNLYWYRQAAGRGLQLLFYSVGIGQISSEVPQNLSASRPQDRQFILSSKKLLLSDSGFYLCAWSLKGQGQYSNQPQHFGDGTRLSIL.